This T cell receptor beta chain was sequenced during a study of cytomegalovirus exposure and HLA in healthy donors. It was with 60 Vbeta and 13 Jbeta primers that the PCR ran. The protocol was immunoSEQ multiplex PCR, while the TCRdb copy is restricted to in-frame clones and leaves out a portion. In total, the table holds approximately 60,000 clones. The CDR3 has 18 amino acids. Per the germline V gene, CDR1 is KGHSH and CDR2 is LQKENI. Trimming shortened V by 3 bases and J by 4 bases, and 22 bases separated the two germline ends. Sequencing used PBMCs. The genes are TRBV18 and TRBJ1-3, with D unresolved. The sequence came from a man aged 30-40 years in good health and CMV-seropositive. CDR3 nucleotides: TGTGCCAGCTCACCTAGCGTTGGTTTGATGGGAGACGGAAACACCATATATTTT. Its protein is CASSPSVGLMGDGNTIYF. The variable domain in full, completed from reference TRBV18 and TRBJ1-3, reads NAGVMQNPRHLVRRRGQEARLRCSPMKGHSHVYWYRQLPEEGLKFMVYLQKENIIDESGMPKERFSAEFPKEGPSILRIQQVVRGDSAAYFCASSPSVGLMGDGNTIYFGEGSWLTVV.